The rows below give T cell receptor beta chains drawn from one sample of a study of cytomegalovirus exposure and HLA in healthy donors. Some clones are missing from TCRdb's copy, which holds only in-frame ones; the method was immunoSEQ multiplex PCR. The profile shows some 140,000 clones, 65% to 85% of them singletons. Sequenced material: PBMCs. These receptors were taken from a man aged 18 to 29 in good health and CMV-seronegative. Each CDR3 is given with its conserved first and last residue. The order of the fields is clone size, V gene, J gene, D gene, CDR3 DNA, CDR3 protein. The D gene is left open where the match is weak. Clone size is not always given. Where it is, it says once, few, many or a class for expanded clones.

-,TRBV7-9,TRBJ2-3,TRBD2,TGTGCCGCCGGGGGGGGCGGCCCTAGCACAGATACGCAGTATTTT,CAAGGGGPSTDTQYF
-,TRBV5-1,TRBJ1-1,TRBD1,TGCGCCAGCAGCTCTAATCCCGGGACAGGGAGGACTGAAGCTTTCTTT,CASSSNPGTGRTEAFF
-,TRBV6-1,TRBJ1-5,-,TGTGCCAGCAATACAGGGACGGGGCGTCAGCCCCAGCATTTT,CASNTGTGRQPQHF
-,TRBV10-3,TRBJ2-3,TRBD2,TGTGCCATCAGCGGGACTAGCGGGCGGACAGATACGCAGTATTTT,CAISGTSGRTDTQYF
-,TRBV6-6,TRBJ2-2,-,TGTGCCAGCAGTACTCAGGGGCCGAACACCGGGGAGCTGTTTTTT,CASSTQGPNTGELFF
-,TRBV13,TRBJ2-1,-,TGTGCCAGCAGCTTAAGCTATGAGCAGTTCTTC,CASSLSYEQFF
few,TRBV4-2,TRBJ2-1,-,TGTGCCAGCAGCCAAGATACCGGGGTCTACAATGAGCAGTTCTTC,CASSQDTGVYNEQFF
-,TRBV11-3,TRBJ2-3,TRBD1,TGTGCCAGCAGCTTAGGCTCCGGGACAGGGAGCACAGATACGCAGTATTTT,CASSLGSGTGSTDTQYF
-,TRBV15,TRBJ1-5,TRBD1,TGTGCCACCAACGGACAGGGTTTCAATCAGCCCCAGCATTTT,CATNGQGFNQPQHF
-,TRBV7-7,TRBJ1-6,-,TGTGCCAGCAGCTTAGATGCGGACAGAGATTCACCCCTCCACTTT,CASSLDADRDSPLHF
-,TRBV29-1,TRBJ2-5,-,TGCAGCGTTAGAGGTAAGGGAGCGGAGACCCAGTACTTC,CSVRGKGAETQYF
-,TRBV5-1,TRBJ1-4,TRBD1,TGCGCCAGCAGCTCCGGGACAGGCGGGAATGAAAAACTGTTTTTT,CASSSGTGGNEKLFF
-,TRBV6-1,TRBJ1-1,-,TGTGCCAGCAGTGAAGCGCCAGTGAACACTGAAGCTTTCTTT,CASSEAPVNTEAFF
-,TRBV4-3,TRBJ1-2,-,TGCGCCAGCAGCCTGAGACAAAGGAGGGATGGCTACACCTTC,CASSLRQRRDGYTF
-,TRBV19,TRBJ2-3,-,TGTGCCAGTAGTATTCCAGGGGCAGATACGCAGTATTTT,CASSIPGADTQYF
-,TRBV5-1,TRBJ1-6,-,TGCGCCAGCAGCTTGGGAGGCCAGAGCTCCTATAATTCACCCCTCCACTTT,CASSLGGQSSYNSPLHF
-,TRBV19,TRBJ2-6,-,TGTGCCAGTACCTATGGAGATCCGTACTCTGGGGCCAACGTCCTGACTTTC,CASTYGDPYSGANVLTF
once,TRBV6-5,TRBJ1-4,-,TGTGCCAGCAGGCAGGGTGATGAAAAACTGTTTTTT,CASRQGDEKLFF
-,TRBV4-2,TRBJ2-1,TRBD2,TGTGCCAGCAGCCAAGATCTGACTAGCGGCTACAATGAGCAGTTCTTC,CASSQDLTSGYNEQFF
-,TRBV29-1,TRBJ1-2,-,TGCAGCGTTGTTGCAGGGTCAGGAGGCTACACCTTC,CSVVAGSGGYTF
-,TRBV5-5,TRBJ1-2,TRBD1,TGTGCCAGCAGCTCGCTCGGGACAGGGCACTATGGCTACACCTTC,CASSSLGTGHYGYTF
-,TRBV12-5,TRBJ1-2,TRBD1,TGTGCTAGTGGTTTCGACAGGGGGTTCGGTGGCTACACCTTC,CASGFDRGFGGYTF
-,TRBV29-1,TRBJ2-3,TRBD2,TGCAGCGCGCCCCTTGCGGGGGGCACAGATACGCAGTATTTT,CSAPLAGGTDTQYF
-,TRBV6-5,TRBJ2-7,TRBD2,TGTGCCAGCAGTTACTCGGCTAGCGGGGTTGTCTACGAGCAGTACTTC,CASSYSASGVVYEQYF
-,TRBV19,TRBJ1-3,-,TGTGCCAGTGGGGGCAGGGGCCTCTCTGGAAACACCATATATTTT,CASGGRGLSGNTIYF
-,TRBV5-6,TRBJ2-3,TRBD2,TGTGCCAGCAGCTTGGAGACTAGCTCCCCTGATGTGCAGTATTTT,CASSLETSSPDVQYF
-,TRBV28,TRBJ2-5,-,TGTGCCACGGAAAGAGTTGGGGCGGAGACCCAGTACTTC,CATERVGAETQYF
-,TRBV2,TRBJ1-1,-,TGTGCCAGCAGTGAAGGGACTCCAGGGGTCACTGAAGCTTTCTTT,CASSEGTPGVTEAFF
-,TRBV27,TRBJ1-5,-,TGTGCCAGCAGTTTAGCCAATTCGGGGAGCAATCAGCCCCAGCATTTT,CASSLANSGSNQPQHF
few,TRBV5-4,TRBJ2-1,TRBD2,TGTGCCAGCAGCTTGGAAAGCGGGGGGTACTACAATGAGCAGTTCTTC,CASSLESGGYYNEQFF
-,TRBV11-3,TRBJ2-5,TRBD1,TGTGCCAGCAGCTCCGGACAGGGGGCACGGGAGACCCAGTACTTC,CASSSGQGARETQYF
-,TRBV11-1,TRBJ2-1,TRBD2,TGTGCCAGCAGTACCGGACTAGCGGCTCCTAAGCAGTTCTTC,CASSTGLAAPKQFF
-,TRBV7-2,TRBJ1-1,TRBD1,TGTGCCAGCAGTCGGGATTTAGACAGGGCAGCTTTCTTT,CASSRDLDRAAFF
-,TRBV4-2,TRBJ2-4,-,TGTGCCAGCAGCCAAGATCAATTTCCGGTCAAATTGGAGGTAGCCAAAAACATTCAGTACTTC,CASSQDQFPVKLEVAKNIQYF
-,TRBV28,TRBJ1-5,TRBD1,TGTGCCAGCAGAGACCCGGGACAGGGGGCTTACCAGCCCCAGCATTTT,CASRDPGQGAYQPQHF
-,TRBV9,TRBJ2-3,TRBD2,TGTGCCAGCAGCGTAGGGCTAGCGGGGCCCACAGATACGCAGTATTTT,CASSVGLAGPTDTQYF
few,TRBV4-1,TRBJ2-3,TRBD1,TGCGCCAGCAGCCAAGATCAGGGGACAGCGCCCCATACGCAGTATTTT,CASSQDQGTAPHTQYF
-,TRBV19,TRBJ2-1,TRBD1,TGTGCCAGTAGCCGAATCACAGGGGCCGGGTACAATGAGCAGTTCTTC,CASSRITGAGYNEQFF
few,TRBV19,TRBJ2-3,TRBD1,TGTGCCAGTACCCCCCGGGACAGGGACACAGATACGCAGTATTTT,CASTPRDRDTDTQYF